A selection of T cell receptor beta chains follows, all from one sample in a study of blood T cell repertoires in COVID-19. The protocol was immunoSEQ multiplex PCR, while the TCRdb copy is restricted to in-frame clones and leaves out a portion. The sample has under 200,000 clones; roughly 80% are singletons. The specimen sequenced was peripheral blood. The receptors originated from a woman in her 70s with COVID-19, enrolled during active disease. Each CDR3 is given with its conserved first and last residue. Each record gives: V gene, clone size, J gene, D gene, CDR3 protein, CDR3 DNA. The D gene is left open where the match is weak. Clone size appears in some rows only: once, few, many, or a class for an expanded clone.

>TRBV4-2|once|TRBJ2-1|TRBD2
CASSLFRTSGGSSYNEQFF
TGTGCCAGCAGTCTGTTCCGGACTAGCGGGGGGAGCTCCTACAATGAGCAGTTCTTC
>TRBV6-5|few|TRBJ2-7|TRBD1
CASATADRKSYEQYF
TGTGCCAGCGCCACTGCGGACAGGAAATCCTACGAGCAGTACTTC
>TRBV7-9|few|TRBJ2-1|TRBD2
CASSYRLAGLSYNEQFF
TGTGCCAGCAGCTACCGACTAGCGGGTCTATCCTACAATGAGCAGTTCTTC
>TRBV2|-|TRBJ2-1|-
CASHFYNEQFF
TGTGCCAGCCACTTTTACAATGAGCAGTTCTTC
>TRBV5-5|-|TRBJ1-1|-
CASSLDFSGNTEAFF
TGTGCCAGCAGCTTGGATTTCTCGGGGAACACTGAAGCTTTCTTT
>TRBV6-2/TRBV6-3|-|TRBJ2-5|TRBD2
CASSWGGTATQYF
TGTGCCAGCAGTTGGGGGGGGACGGCGACCCAGTACTTC
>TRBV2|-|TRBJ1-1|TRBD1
CASRPTGGMNTEAFF
TGTGCCAGCAGGCCGACAGGGGGCATGAACACTGAAGCTTTCTTT
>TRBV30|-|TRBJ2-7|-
CAWTLRGSEQYF
TGTGCCTGGACCCTTAGGGGTTCCGAGCAGTACTTC
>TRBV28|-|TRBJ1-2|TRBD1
CASSLRGQDYGYTF
TGTGCCAGCAGTTTAAGGGGGCAGGACTATGGCTACACCTTC
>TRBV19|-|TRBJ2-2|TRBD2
CASSISSGRTYTGELFF
TGTGCCAGTAGTATTAGTAGCGGGAGGACATACACCGGGGAGCTGTTTTTT
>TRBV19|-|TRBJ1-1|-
CASSPGVGGTEAFF
TGTGCCAGTAGTCCCGGGGTGGGGGGCACTGAAGCTTTCTTT
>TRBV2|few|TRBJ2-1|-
CASSYRAGVYNEQFF
TGTGCCAGCAGTTACAGGGCTGGGGTTTACAATGAGCAGTTCTTC
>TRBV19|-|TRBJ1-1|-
CASSTAFGVRDFF
TGTGCCAGTAGTACCGCATTCGGAGTTCGCGATTTCTTT